The 5 T cell receptor beta chains reported below all come from one sample, sequenced in a study of cytomegalovirus exposure and HLA in healthy donors. Researchers ran the PCR with 60 Vbeta and 13 Jbeta primers. Only in-frame clones appear in the TCRdb table, and some are missing; sequencing was by immunoSEQ multiplex PCR. Of roughly 140,000 clones detected, around 78% appear once; the ten largest clones hold over 2%. The sequencing input was PBMCs. Receptors were obtained from a woman aged 18-30 years in good health and CMV-seropositive.

This sequence joins TRBV19 and TRBJ2-7, with D maybe TRBD2 (5 bases). Between the trimmed V and J ends, which lost 6 bases and 3 bases, there was a span of 15 bases. The length of the CDR3 is 14 residues. Germline values: CDR1 LNHDA, CDR2 SQIVND (reference sequence). CDR3 in DNA: TGTGCCAGTAGCCTCGCCGACGGGGACTACGAGCAGTACTTC. This translates into CASSLADGDYEQYF.

V usage is TRBV6-6 and J usage is TRBJ1-3; maybe TRBD1 (5 bases). Trimming shortened V by 6 bases and J by 0 bases, and 12 bases separated the two germline ends. This CDR3 is 15 amino acids long. Per germline, CDR1 MNHNY and CDR2 SVGAGI (reference sequence). DNA for the CDR3: TGTGCCAGCAGCCCATTCAGGGACTCTGGAAACACCATATATTTT. This gives the protein CASSPFRDSGNTIYF.

This clone came up a few times. The V gene is TRBV7-2, the J gene TRBJ2-7, with D unclear. From germline, CDR1 is SGHTA and CDR2 FQGNSA. V was clipped by 3 bases and J by 2 bases, with 8 bases between them. The CDR3 runs to 13 residues. The DNA for the CDR3 is TGTGCCAGCAGCTTTGGCGGAACCTACGAGCAGTACTTC. It codes for CASSFGGTYEQYF.

The chain employs TRBV6-4 and TRBJ1-1; possible D gene TRBD1, 6 bases. Germline lookup yields CDR1 MRHNA and CDR2 SNTAGT. Trimming left V 6 bases short and J 3 bases short, with 11 bases between. The CDR3 loop spans 13 amino acids. In DNA form, the CDR3 reads TGTGCCAGCAGCCGGGAGGGGGACACTGAAGCTTTCTTT. As protein: CASSREGDTEAFF.

The chain joins TRBV4-3 to TRBJ2-3; TRBD2 aligns across 9 bases. The CDR3 is made up of 16 amino acids. CDR1 is LGHNA and CDR2 is YSLEER in the germline V gene. Losses at the gene ends were 3 bases for V and 3 bases for J; bases not matched to a gene: 7. The CDR3 DNA sequence: TGCGCCAGCAGCCAGGAAGCGGGGGGACGAACAGATACGCAGTATTTT. It is translated as CASSQEAGGRTDTQYF.